Following are 14 T cell receptor beta chains from one sample sequenced in a study of beta chain features in type 1 diabetes. Study results and caveats: In every one of the four CD4+ subsets, TCRB CDR3s were moderately but significantly shorter in Type 1 diabetes patients.

The whole isolated RNA underwent reverse transcription, so sequencing captured expressed TCRB transcripts. Clones were sequenced by immunoSEQ multiplex PCR, and TCRdb holds only the in-frame ones, with some missing. The sample holds 200,000 to 300,000 clones; roughly 13% are singletons and the top ten take roughly 0.019%. No antigen has been identified for these receptors. Sequenced sample: naive CD4+ T cells from blood. The receptor source for this set is a man aged 25-40 years with type 1 diabetes.

This clone showed up just a few times. V usage is TRBV29-1 and J usage is TRBJ2-2; the match to TRBD1 covers 10 bases. CDR1 SQVTM and CDR2 ANQGSEA come from the germline V gene. The CDR3 sequence is 14 residues long. V lost 6 bases to trimming and J lost 2 bases; unmatched junction nucleotides: 3. The CDR3 is CSVGTGVNTGELFF. For the CDR3, the DNA is TGCAGCGTAGGGACAGGGGTCAACACCGGGGAGCTGTTTTTT.

As DNA, the CDR3 is TGCGCCAGCCGACGGGGGATATCTTTCACTGAAGCTTTCTTT. It codes for CASRRGISFTEAFF. V and J are TRBV5-1 and TRBJ1-1; D is perhaps TRBD1 (5 bases). The CDR3 length is 14 residues. With 7 bases removed from V and 4 bases from J, the gap between germline ends came to 17 bases. Germline assignment: CDR1 SGHRS and CDR2 YFSETQ. The full variable domain, in which reference TRBV5-1 and TRBJ1-1 provide the parts outside the CDR3, is KAGVTQTPRYLIKTRGQQVTLSCSPISGHRSVSWYQQTPGQGLQFLFEYFSETQRNKGNFPGRFSGRQFSNSRSEMNVSTLELGDSALYLCASRRGISFTEAFFGQGTRLTVV.

The rearrangement uses TRBV5-4 and TRBJ2-1; TRBD2 might be the D (5 bases). With 1 base removed from V and 9 bases from J, the gap between germline ends came to 11 bases. This CDR3 region has 13 residues. Per germline, CDR1 SGHNT and CDR2 YYREEE (reference sequence). CDR3 sequence: CASSLSLAGEQFF. In DNA form, the CDR3 reads TGTGCCAGCAGCTTGTCCCTAGCCGGTGAGCAGTTCTTC.

The chain recombines TRBV30 with TRBJ1-6, with D maybe TRBD1 (5 bases). Germline CDR1 and CDR2: GTSNPN and SVGIG (reference sequence). The CDR3 consists of 13 residues. V was pared by 5 bases and J by 8 bases, with 13 bases between. DNA of the CDR3: TGTGCCTGGGTGGGGCAGGTGGATTCACCCCTCCACTTT. As protein: CAWVGQVDSPLHF.

The V call is TRBV10-3, the J call TRBJ2-5; maybe TRBD1 (6 bases). The CDR3 length is 12 residues. The germline V and J ends were trimmed by 11 bases and 2 bases, with 12 bases remaining between them. CDR1 is ENHRY and CDR2 is SYGVKD in the germline V gene. CDR3 sequence: CAVQDRQETQYF. CDR3 nucleotides: TGTGCCGTACAAGACAGGCAAGAGACCCAGTACTTC.

This clone was observed a handful of times. The V gene is TRBV6-1, the J gene TRBJ2-1; a weak D match, TRBD2 (5 bases). This CDR3 has 13 amino acids. V lost 11 bases, J lost 5 bases, and 16 bases lay in between. Germline values: CDR1 MNHNS, CDR2 SASEGT. The CDR3 nucleotides are TGTGCCGGACTCGATGGGAAGCACAATGAGCAGTTCTTC. Amino acids: CAGLDGKHNEQFF.

The V and J genes are TRBV29-1 and TRBJ2-5, with TRBD2 matching over 7 bases. The DNA end lines up better with TRBJ2-7; the J call may be wrong. The CDR3 runs 13 residues. Germline-derived CDR1 and CDR2 are SQVTM and ANQGSEA. The CDR3 DNA sequence: TGCAGCGCGGGGAGGGAACCCACCTACGAGCAGTACTTC. It codes for CSAGREPTYEQYF.

The rearrangement joins TRBV29-1 to TRBJ2-7; D is perhaps TRBD1 (5 bases). Trimming pared 1 base from V and 0 bases from J, leaving 13 bases between. Germline loops: CDR1 SQVTM, CDR2 ANQGSEA. The CDR3 runs 15 residues. The CDR3 DNA is TGCAGCGTTGAAGGTGGTAGGGGAAGCTCCTACGAGCAGTACTTC. It codes for CSVEGGRGSSYEQYF.

This clone was observed a few times. V is TRBV18 and J is TRBJ2-5; TRBD1 is a possible D gene (6 bases). CDR3 length: 14 residues. Trimming shortened V by 6 bases and J by 4 bases, and 15 bases separated the two germline ends. The germline CDR1 and CDR2 sequences are KGHSH and LQKENI. For the CDR3, the DNA is TGTGCCAGCTCTAACCAACAGGGACGAGAGACCCAGTACTTC. Translation: CASSNQQGRETQYF.

The CDR3 loop is CASSTQVAAEQYF. CDR3 nucleotides: TGTGCCAGCAGCACACAGGTAGCGGCCGAGCAGTACTTC. The chain joins TRBV11-2 to TRBJ2-7, with D perhaps matching TRBD2 (6 bases). Germline loops: CDR1 SGHAT, CDR2 FQNNGV. V lost 5 bases, J lost 6 bases, and 14 bases lay in between. The CDR3 covers 13 residues.

V and J are TRBV29-1 and TRBJ2-7, with D maybe TRBD2 (5 bases). The CDR3 has 12 residues. The V end lost 6 bases, the J end lost 3 bases, and 12 bases lay between the germline ends. Germline lookup yields CDR1 SQVTM and CDR2 ANQGSEA. The CDR3 nucleotides read TGCAGCGTCGGACTCCCGGGCTACGAGCAGTACTTC. Its translation is CSVGLPGYEQYF.

This chain uses TRBV2 with TRBJ2-2, with 7 bases fitting TRBD1. This CDR3 is built from 15 residues. J gave up 7 bases and V 6 bases, and 11 bases lay outside the gene matches. Germline V gives CDR1 SNHLY, CDR2 FYNNEI. The CDR3 bases are TGTGCCAGCAGGATCGACAGGGCTGTAGGCGGGGAGCTGTTTTTT. As protein: CASRIDRAVGGELFF.

The CDR3 nucleotides read TGTGCCACCGGTGGTAATGAAAAACTGTTTTTT. It encodes CATGGNEKLFF. The chain links TRBV10-3 to TRBJ1-4; D call uncertain. The V end lost 10 bases, the J end lost 4 bases, and 7 bases lay between the germline ends. Germline assignment: CDR1 ENHRY and CDR2 SYGVKD. This CDR3 has 11 residues.

This clone was counted between two and nine times. The chain joins TRBV11-2 to TRBJ2-7, with D possibly being TRBD1 (6 bases). Germline loops: CDR1 SGHAT, CDR2 FQNNGV. CDR3 size: 14 residues. Trimming cost V 1 base and J 2 bases, with 9 bases left between them. CDR3 residues: CASSLGGPTYEQYF. CDR3 DNA sequence: TGTGCCAGCAGCTTAGGGGGGCCTACCTACGAGCAGTACTTC.